The TCR beta chain described here comes from a study of T-cell reconstitution after alpha-beta-depleted transplantation in children. A TCRbeta library incorporating unique molecular identifiers was prepared. TCRdb re-derived calls from the PCR reads in MiXCR, one entry per CDR3 protein. Among around 240,000 distinct CDR3 sequences, 9.7% were seen once, and the ten largest hold about 4.9%. Trimming removed 2 bases at V and 4 bases at J, with 12 bases between. The CDR3 runs 15 residues. Germline CDR1 is MNHEY and CDR2 is SVGEGT. Source: PBMCs from the stem cell graft donor, taken from the stem cell graft. This chain uses TRBV6-2 or TRBV6-3 with TRBJ1-5; D gene unclear. The TCR sequence derives from a human donor who donated a stem cell graft to a child with SCID. The DNA of the CDR3 is TGTGCCAGCAGTTACCGAGGGAGTAGGAATCAGCCCCAGCATTTT. It is translated as CASSYRGSRNQPQHF.